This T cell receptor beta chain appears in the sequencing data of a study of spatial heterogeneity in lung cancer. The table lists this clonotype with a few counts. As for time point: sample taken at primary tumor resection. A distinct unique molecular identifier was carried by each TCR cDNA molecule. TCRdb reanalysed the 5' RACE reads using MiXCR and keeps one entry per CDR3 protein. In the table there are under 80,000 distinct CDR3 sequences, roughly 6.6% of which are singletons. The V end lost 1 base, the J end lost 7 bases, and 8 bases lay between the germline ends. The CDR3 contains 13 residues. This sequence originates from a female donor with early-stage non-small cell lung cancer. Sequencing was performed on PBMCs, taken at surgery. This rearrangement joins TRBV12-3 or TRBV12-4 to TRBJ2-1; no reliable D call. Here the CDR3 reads CASSLELRNEQFF. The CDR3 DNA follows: TGTGCCAGCAGTTTAGAATTGAGGAATGAGCAGTTCTTC.